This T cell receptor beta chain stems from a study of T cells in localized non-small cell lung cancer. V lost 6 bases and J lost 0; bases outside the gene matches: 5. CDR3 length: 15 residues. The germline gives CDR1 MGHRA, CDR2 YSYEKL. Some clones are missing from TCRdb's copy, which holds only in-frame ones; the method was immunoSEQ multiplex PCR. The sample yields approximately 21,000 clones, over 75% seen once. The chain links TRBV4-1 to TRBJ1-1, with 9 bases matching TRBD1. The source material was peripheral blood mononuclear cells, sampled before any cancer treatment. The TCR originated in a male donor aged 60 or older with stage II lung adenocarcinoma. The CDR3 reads CASRDRGSVNTEAFF. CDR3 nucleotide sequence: TGCGCCAGCAGGGACAGGGGTTCGGTGAACACTGAAGCTTTCTTT.